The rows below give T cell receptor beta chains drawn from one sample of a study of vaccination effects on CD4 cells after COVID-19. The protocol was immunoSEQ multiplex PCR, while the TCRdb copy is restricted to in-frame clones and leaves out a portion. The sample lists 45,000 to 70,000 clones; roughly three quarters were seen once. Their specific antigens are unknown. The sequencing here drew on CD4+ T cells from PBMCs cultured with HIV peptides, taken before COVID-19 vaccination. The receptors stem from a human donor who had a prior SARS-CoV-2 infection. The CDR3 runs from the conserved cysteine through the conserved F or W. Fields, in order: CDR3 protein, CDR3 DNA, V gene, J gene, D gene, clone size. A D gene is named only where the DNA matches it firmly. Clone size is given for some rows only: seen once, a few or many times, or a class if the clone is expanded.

CDR3aa: CASSYKPSGQGASPLYEQYF
CDR3nt: TGTGCCAGCAGTTACAAACCTTCGGGGCAGGGGGCCTCCCCCCTCTACGAGCAGTACTTC
v_gene: TRBV27
j_gene: TRBJ2-7
d_gene: TRBD1
abundance: -

CDR3aa: CASSLKAGNTIYF
CDR3nt: TGTGCCAGCAGCTTAAAAGCTGGAAACACCATATATTTT
v_gene: TRBV13
j_gene: TRBJ1-3
d_gene: -
abundance: -

CDR3aa: CASRARGAGNTIYF
CDR3nt: TGTGCCAGCAGAGCTCGGGGGGCTGGAAACACCATATATTTT
v_gene: TRBV7-2
j_gene: TRBJ1-3
d_gene: -
abundance: -

CDR3aa: CASSVGGQENTEAFF
CDR3nt: TGTGCCAGCAGCGTAGGGGGACAAGAGAACACTGAAGCTTTCTTT
v_gene: TRBV9
j_gene: TRBJ1-1
d_gene: -
abundance: -

CDR3aa: CASSFWGVGSSTDTQYF
CDR3nt: TGTGCCAGCAGCTTTTGGGGGGTAGGCTCCAGCACAGATACGCAGTATTTT
v_gene: TRBV5-6
j_gene: TRBJ2-3
d_gene: -
abundance: -

CDR3aa: CASSPYRTGTNTGELFF
CDR3nt: TGTGCCAGCTCACCCTATCGGACAGGGACGAACACCGGGGAGCTGTTTTTT
v_gene: TRBV18
j_gene: TRBJ2-2
d_gene: TRBD1
abundance: -

CDR3aa: CASSFLGYEQYF
CDR3nt: TGTGCCAGCTCCTTCCTGGGCTACGAGCAGTACTTC
v_gene: TRBV18
j_gene: TRBJ2-7
d_gene: -
abundance: few

CDR3aa: CATLMSGTSFSGANVLTF
CDR3nt: TGTGCCACCCTCATGTCGGGGACAAGCTTCTCTGGGGCCAACGTCCTGACTTTC
v_gene: TRBV15
j_gene: TRBJ2-6
d_gene: -
abundance: once

CDR3aa: CSVEDSANTEAFF
CDR3nt: TGCAGCGTTGAGGACAGCGCGAACACTGAAGCTTTCTTT
v_gene: TRBV29-1
j_gene: TRBJ1-1
d_gene: -
abundance: -

CDR3aa: CASSVLGSGGEETQYF
CDR3nt: TGTGCCAGCAGCGTCCTCGGTAGCGGGGGGGAAGAGACCCAGTACTTC
v_gene: TRBV9
j_gene: TRBJ2-5
d_gene: TRBD2
abundance: once

CDR3aa: CASSVEGGHRETQYF
CDR3nt: TGTGCCAGTAGTGTTGAGGGGGGACATCGGGAGACCCAGTACTTC
v_gene: TRBV19
j_gene: TRBJ2-5
d_gene: -
abundance: -

CDR3aa: CASSLSGGGLEQFF
CDR3nt: TGTGCCAGCAGCCTTAGCGGGGGGGGGTTGGAGCAGTTCTTC
v_gene: TRBV9
j_gene: TRBJ2-1
d_gene: TRBD2
abundance: -

CDR3aa: CSARDHRGAFF
CDR3nt: TGCAGTGCTAGAGATCACAGGGGAGCTTTCTTT
v_gene: TRBV20-1
j_gene: TRBJ1-1
d_gene: TRBD1
abundance: -

CDR3aa: CASNNGGSGYTF
CDR3nt: TGTGCCAGCAACAACGGGGGTTCTGGCTACACCTTC
v_gene: TRBV6-5
j_gene: TRBJ1-2
d_gene: -
abundance: -

CDR3aa: CASSLAGAQFSSNTQYF
CDR3nt: TGTGCCAGCAGCTTAGCGGGGGCGCAATTTTCTTCAAATACGCAGTATTTT
v_gene: TRBV7-2
j_gene: TRBJ2-3
d_gene: -
abundance: -

CDR3aa: CASSQGHWGTQYF
CDR3nt: TGTGCCAGCAGCCAGGGACATTGGGGGACCCAGTACTTC
v_gene: TRBV3-1/TRBV3-2
j_gene: TRBJ2-5
d_gene: -
abundance: -

CDR3aa: CASSYIRGHYNEQFF
CDR3nt: TGTGCCAGCAGCTACATTAGGGGGCACTACAATGAGCAGTTCTTC
v_gene: TRBV11-2
j_gene: TRBJ2-1
d_gene: TRBD1
abundance: -

CDR3aa: CASNRHNQPQHF
CDR3nt: TGTGCCAGCAACAGGCACAATCAGCCCCAGCATTTT
v_gene: TRBV6-5
j_gene: TRBJ1-5
d_gene: -
abundance: -

CDR3aa: CASSRREFGTDTQYF
CDR3nt: TGTGCCAGCAGCCGCCGGGAATTTGGCACAGATACGCAGTATTTT
v_gene: TRBV3-1/TRBV3-2
j_gene: TRBJ2-3
d_gene: -
abundance: -

CDR3aa: CAISELQGLNQPQHF
CDR3nt: TGTGCCATCAGTGAGTTACAGGGGCTGAATCAGCCCCAGCATTTT
v_gene: TRBV10-3
j_gene: TRBJ1-5
d_gene: TRBD1
abundance: -

CDR3aa: CASSYSARADRGYGYTF
CDR3nt: TGTGCCAGCAGTTACTCGGCCAGAGCGGACAGGGGCTATGGCTACACCTTC
v_gene: TRBV6-2/TRBV6-3
j_gene: TRBJ1-2
d_gene: TRBD1
abundance: few

CDR3aa: CASSSGTGQETQYF
CDR3nt: TGTGCCAGCTCATCCGGGACAGGGCAAGAGACCCAGTACTTC
v_gene: TRBV18
j_gene: TRBJ2-5
d_gene: TRBD1
abundance: -

CDR3aa: CASSARDREGYEQYF
CDR3nt: TGTGCCAGCAGCGCCCGGGACAGGGAAGGGTACGAGCAGTACTTC
v_gene: TRBV9
j_gene: TRBJ2-7
d_gene: TRBD1
abundance: -

CDR3aa: CASRGTDNNYGYTF
CDR3nt: TGTGCCAGTAGGGGGACAGACAATAACTATGGCTACACCTTC
v_gene: TRBV19
j_gene: TRBJ1-2
d_gene: TRBD1
abundance: -

CDR3aa: CASSLQQNSGNTIYF
CDR3nt: TGTGCCAGCAGCTTGCAACAGAACTCTGGAAACACCATATATTTT
v_gene: TRBV5-5
j_gene: TRBJ1-3
d_gene: -
abundance: few

CDR3aa: CASSSTGSYSPLHF
CDR3nt: TGTGCCAGCAGCTCAACAGGGAGTTATTCACCCCTCCACTTT
v_gene: TRBV7-2
j_gene: TRBJ1-6
d_gene: -
abundance: few

CDR3aa: CASKRLAAPDTQYF
CDR3nt: TGTGCCAGCAAAAGACTAGCGGCCCCAGATACGCAGTATTTT
v_gene: TRBV2
j_gene: TRBJ2-3
d_gene: TRBD2
abundance: -

CDR3aa: CASTTGSNYGYTF
CDR3nt: TGTGCCAGCACGACAGGTTCGAACTATGGCTACACCTTC
v_gene: TRBV6-5
j_gene: TRBJ1-2
d_gene: -
abundance: -

CDR3aa: CASRGVPTDTQYF
CDR3nt: TGTGCCAGTCGAGGGGTCCCCACAGATACGCAGTATTTT
v_gene: TRBV6-5
j_gene: TRBJ2-3
d_gene: -
abundance: -

CDR3aa: CAIRQGADTQYF
CDR3nt: TGTGCCATCAGACAGGGCGCAGATACGCAGTATTTT
v_gene: TRBV10-3
j_gene: TRBJ2-3
d_gene: -
abundance: -

CDR3aa: CASGERGAQETQYF
CDR3nt: TGTGCCAGCGGGGAGCGGGGGGCTCAAGAGACCCAGTACTTC
v_gene: TRBV6-6
j_gene: TRBJ2-5
d_gene: TRBD2
abundance: once

CDR3aa: CASSSKSGLAEIKSSGANVLTF
CDR3nt: TGCGCCAGCAGCTCGAAAAGCGGACTAGCGGAAATTAAAAGCTCTGGGGCCAACGTCCTGACTTTC
v_gene: TRBV5-1
j_gene: TRBJ2-6
d_gene: TRBD2
abundance: -

CDR3aa: CATSRGPYEQYF
CDR3nt: TGTGCCACCAGCAGAGGACCGTACGAGCAGTACTTC
v_gene: TRBV15
j_gene: TRBJ2-7
d_gene: -
abundance: -

CDR3aa: CASSPRTSGTTGELFF
CDR3nt: TGTGCCAGCAGCCCGCGGACTAGCGGGACCACCGGGGAGCTGTTTTTT
v_gene: TRBV9
j_gene: TRBJ2-2
d_gene: TRBD2
abundance: -

CDR3aa: CASSRGGSDTEAFF
CDR3nt: TGTGCCAGCAGCAGGGGGGGCTCGGACACTGAAGCTTTCTTT
v_gene: TRBV4-2
j_gene: TRBJ1-1
d_gene: -
abundance: -

CDR3aa: CASSVGWGSGGVWQFF
CDR3nt: TGTGCCAGCAGCGTAGGTTGGGGTAGCGGGGGGGTTTGGCAGTTCTTC
v_gene: TRBV9
j_gene: TRBJ2-1
d_gene: TRBD2
abundance: -

CDR3aa: CASSKGLAAETQYF
CDR3nt: TGTGCCAGTTCAAAGGGACTTGCCGCGGAGACCCAGTACTTC
v_gene: TRBV19
j_gene: TRBJ2-5
d_gene: -
abundance: -

CDR3aa: CASSPLGSGNTIYF
CDR3nt: TGTGCCAGCAGCCCATTAGGGTCTGGAAACACCATATATTTT
v_gene: TRBV7-2
j_gene: TRBJ1-3
d_gene: -
abundance: -

CDR3aa: CASSPDRATQYF
CDR3nt: TGTGCCAGCAGCCCTGACAGGGCAACGCAGTATTTT
v_gene: TRBV7-3
j_gene: TRBJ2-3
d_gene: TRBD1
abundance: -

CDR3aa: CASSFRDGTRRYF
CDR3nt: TGTGCCAGCAGCTTTCGGGATGGGACAAGGAGGTACTTC
v_gene: TRBV7-2
j_gene: TRBJ2-5
d_gene: -
abundance: few

CDR3aa: CASSGKGETQYF
CDR3nt: TGTGCCAGCAGCGGGAAAGGGGAGACCCAGTACTTC
v_gene: TRBV14
j_gene: TRBJ2-5
d_gene: -
abundance: -

CDR3aa: CASSLRGGGETQYF
CDR3nt: TGTGCCAGCAGCTTGCGGGGGGGCGGTGAGACCCAGTACTTC
v_gene: TRBV7-2
j_gene: TRBJ2-5
d_gene: TRBD2
abundance: -

CDR3aa: CASSEFGVFYGYTF
CDR3nt: TGTGCCAGCAGTGAATTTGGGGTCTTCTATGGCTACACCTTC
v_gene: TRBV6-1
j_gene: TRBJ1-2
d_gene: -
abundance: -

CDR3aa: CASSPGVVSSGANVLTF
CDR3nt: TGTGCCAGCTCACCAGGTGTGGTGAGCTCTGGGGCCAACGTCCTGACTTTC
v_gene: TRBV18
j_gene: TRBJ2-6
d_gene: -
abundance: -

CDR3aa: CASSLAESGASSYEQYF
CDR3nt: TGCGCCAGCAGCTTGGCCGAGAGCGGGGCGAGCTCCTACGAGCAGTACTTC
v_gene: TRBV5-1
j_gene: TRBJ2-7
d_gene: TRBD2
abundance: -

CDR3aa: CASSQGSGANVLTF
CDR3nt: TGTGCCAGCAGCCAAGGCTCTGGGGCCAACGTCCTGACTTTC
v_gene: TRBV3-1/TRBV3-2
j_gene: TRBJ2-6
d_gene: -
abundance: -

CDR3aa: CASSMVARGTEAFF
CDR3nt: TGTGCCAGTAGTATGGTGGCGAGGGGGACTGAAGCTTTCTTT
v_gene: TRBV19
j_gene: TRBJ1-1
d_gene: -
abundance: once

CDR3aa: CASATAGALETQYF
CDR3nt: TGTGCTAGTGCCACTGCAGGGGCCCTGGAGACCCAGTACTTC
v_gene: TRBV12-5
j_gene: TRBJ2-5
d_gene: -
abundance: -

CDR3aa: CATSLEGFVGYTF
CDR3nt: TGTGCCACCAGTCTTGAGGGGTTTGTTGGCTACACCTTC
v_gene: TRBV24-1
j_gene: TRBJ1-2
d_gene: -
abundance: once

CDR3aa: CASNRQEGSYEQYF
CDR3nt: TGTGCCAGCAATAGACAGGAAGGCTCCTACGAGCAGTACTTC
v_gene: TRBV6-5
j_gene: TRBJ2-7
d_gene: -
abundance: -

CDR3aa: CASSWTGGLSEQYF
CDR3nt: TGTGCCAGCAGCTGGACAGGTGGTCTCAGCGAGCAGTACTTC
v_gene: TRBV7-3
j_gene: TRBJ2-7
d_gene: TRBD1
abundance: once

CDR3aa: CATSRKRASSAVDEQFF
CDR3nt: TGTGCCACCAGCAGAAAGCGGGCTTCTAGTGCAGTGGATGAGCAGTTCTTC
v_gene: TRBV15
j_gene: TRBJ2-1
d_gene: -
abundance: -

CDR3aa: CASSLELAEAFF
CDR3nt: TGTGCCAGCAGCTTAGAATTAGCTGAAGCTTTCTTT
v_gene: TRBV11-2
j_gene: TRBJ1-1
d_gene: -
abundance: -